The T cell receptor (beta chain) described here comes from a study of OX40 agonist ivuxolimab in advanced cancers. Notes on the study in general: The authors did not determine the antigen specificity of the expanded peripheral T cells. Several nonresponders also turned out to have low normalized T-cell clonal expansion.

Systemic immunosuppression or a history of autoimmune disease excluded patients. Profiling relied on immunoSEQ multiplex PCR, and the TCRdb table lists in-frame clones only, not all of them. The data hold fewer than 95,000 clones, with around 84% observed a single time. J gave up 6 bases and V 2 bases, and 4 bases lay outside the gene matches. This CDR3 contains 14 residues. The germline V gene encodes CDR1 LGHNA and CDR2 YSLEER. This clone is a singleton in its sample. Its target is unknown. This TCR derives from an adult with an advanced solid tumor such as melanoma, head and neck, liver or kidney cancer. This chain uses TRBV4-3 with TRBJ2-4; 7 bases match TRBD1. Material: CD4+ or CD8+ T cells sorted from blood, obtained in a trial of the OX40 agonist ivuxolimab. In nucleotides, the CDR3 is TGCGCCAGCAGCCAAACAGGGGATCTAAACATTCAGTACTTC. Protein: CASSQTGDLNIQYF.